These 27 T cell receptor beta chains came from one sample sequenced in a study of cytomegalovirus exposure and HLA in healthy donors. The study ran its PCR with 60 Vbeta and 13 Jbeta primers. Produced via immunoSEQ multiplex PCR; TCRdb's table is partial and in-frame only. The table counts tens of thousands of clones; about 2.5% lies in the top ten. The sequencing input was PBMCs. The receptors originated from a female donor in good health and CMV-seronegative.

This sequence joins TRBV14 and TRBJ2-7, with TRBD1 identical over 7 bases. The CDR3 spans 14 residues. Germline loops: CDR1 SGHDN, CDR2 FVKESK. V trimming: 8 bases; J trimming: 0 bases; junction bases outside the gene matches: 7. Here the CDR3 DNA reads TGTGCCAGCCGACTGACAGGGTTCTCCTACGAGCAGTACTTC. Amino acids: CASRLTGFSYEQYF.

This chain connects TRBV5-1 to TRBJ1-2, with a possible D match to TRBD1 (5 bases). V gave up 3 bases and J gave up 1 base, with 7 bases separating them. Germline V CDR1 and CDR2: SGHRS, YFSETQ. The CDR3 is 13 residues long. CDR3 residues: CASSSGGNYGYTF. In DNA, the CDR3 is TGCGCCAGCAGCTCGGGGGGTAACTATGGCTACACCTTC.

The chain is built from TRBV19 and TRBJ2-5, with D perhaps TRBD1 (6 bases). Trimming pared 3 bases from V and 0 bases from J, leaving 14 bases between. Germline loops: CDR1 LNHDA, CDR2 SQIVND (reference sequence). This CDR3 region has 16 residues. The CDR3 DNA is TGTGCCAGTAGTATCAGCCTCGGACAGTACCAAGAGACCCAGTACTTC. Protein: CASSISLGQYQETQYF.

The chain couples TRBV18 to TRBJ1-4; D perhaps matches TRBD1 (5 bases). V dropped 3 bases and J dropped 8 bases, with 16 bases sitting between them. CDR1 and CDR2 (germline): KGHSH, LQKENI. The CDR3 runs to 15 residues. The CDR3 DNA is TGTGCCAGCTCACCGGCGAGCAGGGCGGGGGAAAAACTGTTTTTT. Its protein is CASSPASRAGEKLFF.

The chain recombines TRBV2 with TRBJ2-7; TRBD2 matches 8 bases. V was pared by 4 bases and J by 5 bases, with 7 bases of the junction left unmatched. CDR3 length: 14 amino acids. The germline CDR1 and CDR2 sequences are SNHLY and FYNNEI. The CDR3 loop reads CASSAGLAGHEQYF. The CDR3 DNA reads TGTGCCAGCAGTGCGGGTCTAGCGGGCCACGAGCAGTACTTC.

This chain joins TRBV6-5 and TRBJ1-5, with D possibly TRBD1 on 6 matching bases. From germline, CDR1 is MNHEY and CDR2 SVGAGI. V was pared by 0 bases and J by 6 bases, with 9 bases between. CDR3 length: 14 amino acids. This CDR3 reads CASSYSGGSQPQHF. The CDR3 DNA follows: TGTGCCAGCAGTTACTCAGGGGGAAGTCAGCCCCAGCATTTT.

The V and J genes are TRBV12-2 and TRBJ1-6; the D call of TRBD1 is as the table states it, not checked on the DNA. TRBV12-2 is a listed pseudogene. The length of the CDR3 is 15 residues. CDR3 residues: CASRLFDRDNSPLHF. In nucleotides, the CDR3 is TGTGCAAGTCGCTTATTTGACAGGGACAATTCACCCCTCCACTTT.

This CDR3 reads CASSSQYEQFF. As DNA, the CDR3 is TGTGCCAGCTCATCTCAGTATGAGCAGTTCTTC. This chain joins TRBV18 and TRBJ2-1; D is ambiguous. Trimming removed 5 bases from V and 8 bases from J, with 7 bases in between. The germline V gene has CDR1 KGHSH and CDR2 LQKENI. The CDR3 loop spans 11 amino acids.

J is TRBJ1-2 and V is TRBV11-3; 10 bases are shared with TRBD1. Trimming took 4 bases from V and 4 from J; bases not matched to a gene: 6. CDR1 SGHNT and CDR2 YENEEA come from the germline V gene. CDR3 size: 15 residues. Here the CDR3 DNA reads TGTGCCAGCAGCTCCGGGACAGGGGCCCTCTATGGCTACACCTTC. Translation: CASSSGTGALYGYTF.

The genes are TRBV5-6 and TRBJ1-5; the D gene is possibly TRBD1 (6 bases). Trimming pared 4 bases from V and 3 bases from J, leaving 11 bases between. The CDR3 has 14 amino acids. Germline CDR1 is SGHDT and CDR2 is YYEEEE. The CDR3, as DNA: TGTGCCAGCAGCGTCGGACAGCTCAATCAGCCCCAGCATTTT. Translation gives CASSVGQLNQPQHF.

The rearrangement links TRBV25-1 to TRBJ2-3; 10 bases are a match to TRBD2. Germline lookup yields CDR1 MGHDK and CDR2 SYGVNS. With 1 base clipped from V and 5 bases from J, the junction kept 3 bases outside the gene matches. The CDR3 spans 15 residues. CDR3 sequence: CASSEWSGRGDTQYF. In DNA form, the CDR3 reads TGTGCCAGCAGTGAATGGAGCGGGAGGGGAGATACGCAGTATTTT.

The chain recombines TRBV28 with TRBJ1-5; tentatively, D is TRBD1 (6 bases). V was pared by 8 bases and J by 4 bases, with 9 bases between. The CDR3 length is 12 residues. CDR1 and CDR2 from the germline V gene are MDHEN and SYDVKM. The CDR3: CASRQGNQPQHF. The CDR3 nucleotides are TGTGCCAGCCGCCAGGGGAATCAGCCCCAGCATTTT.

This chain joins TRBV18 and TRBJ1-1; D may be TRBD1 (5 bases). Trimming took 3 bases from V and 5 from J, leaving 16 bases between them. Per germline, CDR1 KGHSH and CDR2 LQKENI. CDR3 length: 15 amino acids. The CDR3 here is CASSPEDIRGTEAFF. The CDR3, as DNA: TGTGCCAGCTCACCTGAGGACATCCGAGGAACTGAAGCTTTCTTT.

CDR3 bases: TGTGCCAGCAGCTCCGGGACAGGGAAGGGGAACTATGGCTACACCTTC. Amino acid sequence: CASSSGTGKGNYGYTF. This chain uses TRBV5-8 with TRBJ1-2, with 9 nucleotides matching TRBD1. Trimming cost V 3 bases and J 2 bases; bases outside gene matches: 8. The CDR3 covers 16 residues. Germline V gene lookup returns CDR1 SGHTS and CDR2 YDEGEE.

The gene calls are TRBV28 and TRBJ2-7; 12 bases align to TRBD2. CDR3 size: 15 residues. CDR1 MDHEN and CDR2 SYDVKM come from the germline V gene. V was clipped by 4 bases and J by 4 bases; unmatched bases: 5. The CDR3 sequence is CASSSPTSGSYEQYF. The CDR3 coding sequence is TGTGCCAGCAGTTCCCCGACTAGCGGGAGTTACGAGCAGTACTTC.

On this clone itself: The sample carries other DNA sequences with the same CDR3. The chain links TRBV29-1 to TRBJ1-2, with D possibly TRBD1 on 6 matching bases. CDR3 length: 10 residues. The V end was cut by 4 bases, the J end by 7 bases, with 7 bases between. Germline values: CDR1 SQVTM, CDR2 ANQGSEA. CDR3 DNA: TGCAGCGTTGCAGGGGTTGGCTACACCTTC. It translates to CSVAGVGYTF.

CDR3 nucleotide sequence: TGTGCCAGCAGTGAACGGTCGAGGACGAGGGAAGGTACCGGGGAGCTGTTTTTT. This sequence encodes CASSERSRTREGTGELFF. The chain carries TRBV6-1 and TRBJ2-2; D perhaps matches TRBD2 (5 bases). CDR3 size: 18 residues. From germline, CDR1 is MNHNS and CDR2 SASEGT. V lost 2 bases to trimming and J lost 5 bases, with 21 bases between them.

J is TRBJ2-7 and V is TRBV4-1, with D possibly matching TRBD2 (6 bases). Trimming cost V 2 bases and J 3 bases, with 14 bases left between them. Germline values: CDR1 MGHRA, CDR2 YSYEKL. The CDR3 is 15 amino acids. CDR3 coding DNA: TGCGCCAGCAGCCAACTCCCGGGACTGATCTACGAGCAGTACTTC. This translates into CASSQLPGLIYEQYF.

The gene calls are TRBV7-3 and TRBJ2-1; unclear D gene. CDR1 SGHTA and CDR2 FQGTGA come from the germline V gene. V was cut by 3 bases and J by 5 bases, with 5 bases left in between. CDR3 length equals 12 residues. The DNA for the CDR3 is TGTGCCAGCAGCTTCTTAAACAATGAGCAGTTCTTC. This translates into CASSFLNNEQFF.

V is TRBV30 and J is TRBJ2-7; 9 nucleotides match TRBD1. The germline gives CDR1 GTSNPN, CDR2 SVGIG (reference sequence). The CDR3 is made up of 14 amino acids. After removal of 5 bases from V and 2 bases from J, the junction contained 7 bases not matched to a gene. CDR3 in amino acids: CAWRQGQGPYEQYF. Here the CDR3 DNA reads TGTGCCTGGCGGCAAGGACAGGGGCCCTACGAGCAGTACTTC.

The chain recombines TRBV7-9 with TRBJ2-7; 8 bases match TRBD2. Losses at the gene ends were 5 bases for V and 2 bases for J; bases not matched to a gene: 5. The V gene's germline CDR1 is SEHNR and CDR2 FQNEAQ (reference sequence). The CDR3 sequence is 14 residues long. The CDR3 DNA follows: TGTGCCAGCAGCGGTACTAGCGGAACCTACGAGCAGTACTTC. Translation: CASSGTSGTYEQYF. Combining the CDR3 with reference TRBV7-9 and TRBJ2-7 gives the whole variable domain DTGVSQNPRHKITKRGQNVTFRCDPISEHNRLYWYRQTLGQGPEFLTYFQNEAQLEKSRLLSDRFSAERPKGSFSTLEIQRTEQGDSAMYLCASSGTSGTYEQYFGPGTRLTVT.

CDR3 in amino acids: CAWSRTAEAFF. CDR3 nucleotides: TGTGCCTGGAGCCGGACAGCAGAAGCTTTCTTT. The genes are TRBV30 and TRBJ1-1; possible D gene TRBD1, 6 bases. V lost 3 bases to trimming and J lost 8 bases, with 10 bases between them. The CDR3 loop spans 11 amino acids. Germline CDR1 reads GTSNPN; CDR2 reads SVGIG (reference sequence).

V usage is TRBV5-1 and J usage is TRBJ2-7, with TRBD2 matching over 10 bases. Per the germline V gene, CDR1 is SGHRS and CDR2 is YFSETQ. V trimming: 4 bases; J trimming: 5 bases; junction bases outside the gene matches: 6. The length of the CDR3 is 14 residues. CDR3 in DNA: TGCGCCAGCAGCGCTCTAGCGGGAGCTGACGAGCAGTACTTC. Its protein is CASSALAGADEQYF.

The rearrangement uses TRBV5-1 and TRBJ2-7; D might be TRBD1 (6 bases). The CDR3 totals 15 residues. Germline V lookup: CDR1 SGHRS, CDR2 YFSETQ. V lost 5 bases and J 2 bases, leaving 17 bases between the germline ends. The CDR3 sequence: CASRTADSKTYEQYF. The CDR3 region has the DNA TGCGCCAGCAGAACCGCGGACAGCAAGACCTACGAGCAGTACTTC.

The chain is built from TRBV30 and TRBJ2-1, with D maybe TRBD2 (7 bases). This CDR3 comprises 11 residues. Germline values: CDR1 GTSNPN, CDR2 SVGIG (reference sequence). The V end was cut by 7 bases, the J end by 13 bases, with 17 bases between. The CDR3 is CASASGGQQFF. Written as DNA, the CDR3 is TGTGCCTCGGCTTCGGGGGGCCAACAGTTCTTC.

V gene TRBV5-1 combines with J gene TRBJ2-7; 7 nucleotides line up with TRBD1. The germline V gene has CDR1 SGHRS and CDR2 YFSETQ. J lost 5 bases, V lost 5 bases, and 10 bases had no gene match. The CDR3 extends over 14 amino acids. CDR3 residues: CASSFDRVGNEQYF. CDR3 sequence (DNA): TGCGCCAGCAGTTTCGACAGGGTAGGGAACGAGCAGTACTTC.

This chain joins TRBV6-1 and TRBJ2-7, with 8 bases lining up with TRBD1. This CDR3 is built from 13 residues. The germline gives CDR1 MNHNS, CDR2 SASEGT. Unmatched junction bases numbered 6, after V lost 6 bases and J lost 5 bases. The CDR3 protein is CASSHRTGNEQYF. The CDR3 nucleotides read TGTGCCAGCAGCCACAGGACAGGGAACGAGCAGTACTTC.